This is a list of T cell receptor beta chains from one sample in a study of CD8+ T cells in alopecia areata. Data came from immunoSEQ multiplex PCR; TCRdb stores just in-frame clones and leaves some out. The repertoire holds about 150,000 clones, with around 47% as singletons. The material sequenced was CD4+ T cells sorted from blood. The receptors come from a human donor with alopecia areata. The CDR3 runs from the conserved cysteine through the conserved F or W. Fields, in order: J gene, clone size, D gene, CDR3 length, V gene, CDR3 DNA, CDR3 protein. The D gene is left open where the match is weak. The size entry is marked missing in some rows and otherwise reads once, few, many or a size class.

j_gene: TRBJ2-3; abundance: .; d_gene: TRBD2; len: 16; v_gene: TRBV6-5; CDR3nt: TGTGCCAGCAGTTACCAACCGGGGGGAATCACAGATACGCAGTATTTT; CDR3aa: CASSYQPGGITDTQYF
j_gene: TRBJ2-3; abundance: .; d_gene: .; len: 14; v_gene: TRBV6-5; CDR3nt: TGTGCCAGCAGTTCCACAGTAAGCACAGATACGCAGTATTTT; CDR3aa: CASSSTVSTDTQYF
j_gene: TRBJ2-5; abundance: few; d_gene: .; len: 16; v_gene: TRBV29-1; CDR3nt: TGCAGCGTTGAAGATCGGACCCGCACCCCACAAGAGACCCAGTACTTC; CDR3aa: CSVEDRTRTPQETQYF
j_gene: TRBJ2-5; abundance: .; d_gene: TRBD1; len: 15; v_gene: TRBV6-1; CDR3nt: TGTGCCAGCAGCACACAGGGGGCGACACAAGAGACCCAGTACTTC; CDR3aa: CASSTQGATQETQYF
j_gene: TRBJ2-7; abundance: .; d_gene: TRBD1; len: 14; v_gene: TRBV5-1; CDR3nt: TGCGCCAGCAGTAGGACAGGGGCGAATTACGAGCAGTACTTC; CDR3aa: CASSRTGANYEQYF
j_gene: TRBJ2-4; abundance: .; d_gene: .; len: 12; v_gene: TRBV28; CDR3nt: TGTGCCAGCAGTGTGGGGAGAAACATTCAGTACTTC; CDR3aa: CASSVGRNIQYF
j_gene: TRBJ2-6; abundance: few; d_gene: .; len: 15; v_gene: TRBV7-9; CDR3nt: TGTGCCAGCAGCCGACAGAGCTCTGGGGCCAACGTCCTGACTTTC; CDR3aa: CASSRQSSGANVLTF
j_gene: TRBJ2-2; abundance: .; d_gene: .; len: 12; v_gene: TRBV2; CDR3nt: TGTGCCAGTAACAGGGATACCGGGGAGCTGTTTTTT; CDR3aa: CASNRDTGELFF
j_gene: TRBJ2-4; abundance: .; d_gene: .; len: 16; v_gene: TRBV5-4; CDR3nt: TGTGCCAGCAGCTTAAACTCCGGGACTGGCAAAAACATTCAGTACTTC; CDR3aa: CASSLNSGTGKNIQYF
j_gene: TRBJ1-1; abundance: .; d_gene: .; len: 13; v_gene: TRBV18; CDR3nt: TGTGCCAGCTCACCCGGGGGGGAGACTGAAGCTTTCTTT; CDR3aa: CASSPGGETEAFF
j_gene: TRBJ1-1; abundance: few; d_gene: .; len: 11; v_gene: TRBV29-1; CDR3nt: TGCAGCGGTGGGAGGGACACTGAAGCTTTCTTT; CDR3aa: CSGGRDTEAFF
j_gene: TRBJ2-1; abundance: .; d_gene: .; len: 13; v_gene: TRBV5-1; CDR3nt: TGCGCCAGCAGCTTGGAAGCCTACAATGAGCAGTTCTTC; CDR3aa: CASSLEAYNEQFF
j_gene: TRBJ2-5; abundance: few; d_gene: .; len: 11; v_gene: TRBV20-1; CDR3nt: TGCAGTGCTAGAGCCGAACGGACCCAGTACTTC; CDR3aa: CSARAERTQYF
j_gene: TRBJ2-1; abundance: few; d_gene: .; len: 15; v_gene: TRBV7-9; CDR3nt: TGTGCCAGCAGCTTAGTTGTTGGCTCCTACAATGAGCAGTTCTTC; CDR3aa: CASSLVVGSYNEQFF
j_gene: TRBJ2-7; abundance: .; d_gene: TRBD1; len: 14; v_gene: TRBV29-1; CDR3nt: TGCAGCGTTGATTCTGGGACAGGGAACTACGAGCAGTACTTC; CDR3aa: CSVDSGTGNYEQYF
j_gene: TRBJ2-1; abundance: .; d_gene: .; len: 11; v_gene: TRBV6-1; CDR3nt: TGTGCCAGCCGACGGTACAATGAGCAGTTCTTC; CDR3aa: CASRRYNEQFF
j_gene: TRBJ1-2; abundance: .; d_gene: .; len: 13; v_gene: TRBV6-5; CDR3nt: TGTGCCAGCAGTTACTCGAACAGCTATGGCTACACCTTC; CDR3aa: CASSYSNSYGYTF
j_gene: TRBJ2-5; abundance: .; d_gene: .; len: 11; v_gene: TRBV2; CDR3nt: TGTGCCGGGGGTGGTGAAGAGACCCAGTACTTC; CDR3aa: CAGGGEETQYF
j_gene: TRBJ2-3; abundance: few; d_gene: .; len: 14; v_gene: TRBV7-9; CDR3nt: TGTGCCAGCAGCCCGACAGGTTTGGGAGATACGCAGTATTTT; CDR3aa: CASSPTGLGDTQYF
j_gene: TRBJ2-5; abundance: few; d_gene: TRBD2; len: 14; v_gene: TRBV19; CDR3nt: TGTGCCAGTAGTGATCTAGCGGGAGTTGAGACCCAGTACTTC; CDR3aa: CASSDLAGVETQYF
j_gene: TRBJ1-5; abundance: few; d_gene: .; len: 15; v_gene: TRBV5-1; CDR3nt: TGCGCCAGCAGCTTGGTTGCAGGGGTAGGTCAGCCCCAGCATTTT; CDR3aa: CASSLVAGVGQPQHF
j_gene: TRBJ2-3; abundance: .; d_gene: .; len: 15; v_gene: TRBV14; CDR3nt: TGTGCCAGCAGCCTAAGAGGAACCCGCACAGATACGCAGTATTTT; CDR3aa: CASSLRGTRTDTQYF